Shown below are 25 T cell receptor beta chains from a single sample sequenced in a study of OX40 agonist ivuxolimab in advanced cancers. Clones were sequenced by immunoSEQ multiplex PCR, and TCRdb holds only the in-frame ones, with some missing. The sample shows tens of thousands of clones, 87% of them seen only once. Sequenced here: CD4+ or CD8+ T cells sorted from blood, sampled in a trial of the OX40 agonist ivuxolimab. Receptor source: an adult with an advanced solid tumor such as melanoma, head and neck, liver or kidney cancer.

The CDR3 here is CASSRSGQGVLEQFF. In DNA form, the CDR3 reads TGTGCCAGCAGTCGTTCCGGACAGGGAGTACTTGAGCAGTTCTTC. The chain joins TRBV11-1 to TRBJ2-1; 8 positions match TRBD1. The CDR3 has 15 amino acids. J was trimmed by 9 bases and V by 6 bases; bases with no gene match: 13. From germline, CDR1 is SGHAT and CDR2 FQDESV (reference sequence).

For this clone: The same CDR3 also results from other DNA sequences found in this sample. The gene calls are TRBV9 and TRBJ2-3; no reliable D call. Germline CDR1 and CDR2: SGDLS and YYNGEE. CDR3 length: 12 residues. Deletions cut 3 bases from V and 3 bases from J, with 5 bases between. In DNA, the CDR3 is TGTGCCAGCAGCGGGAGAACAGATACGCAGTATTTT. It encodes CASSGRTDTQYF.

This clone was detected only once. The rearrangement links TRBV5-1 to TRBJ2-3, with 8 bases aligning to TRBD2. The germline gives CDR1 SGHRS, CDR2 YFSETQ. The junction had 11 bases not matched to a gene; V was cut back by 4 bases and J by 4 bases. The CDR3 is made up of 16 amino acids. The CDR3 reads CASSLIGLAGADTQYF. In DNA, the CDR3 is TGCGCCAGCAGCCTGATCGGACTAGCAGGAGCAGATACGCAGTATTTT.

This chain uses TRBV28 with TRBJ1-5; D gene ambiguous. The CDR3 totals 15 residues. V was shortened by 1 base and J by 5 bases, with 12 bases between the two germline ends. Germline assignment: CDR1 MDHEN and CDR2 SYDVKM. The CDR3 DNA reads as TGTGCCAGCAGTTTATTAGGCAGGACGGATCAGCCCCAGCATTTT. Encoded protein: CASSLLGRTDQPQHF.

The chain couples TRBV6-5 to TRBJ2-7; a weak D match, TRBD2 (6 bases). This CDR3 has 14 residues. Germline CDR1 is MNHEY and CDR2 is SVGAGI. Trimming took off 0 bases at V and 3 bases at J, with 9 bases between the two ends. CDR3 sequence reads: CASSYSTGVYEQYF. As DNA, the CDR3 is TGTGCCAGCAGTTACTCGACGGGAGTCTACGAGCAGTACTTC.

This CDR3 is CASSWKPMNTEAFF. CDR3 DNA sequence: TGTGCCAGCAGCTGGAAACCAATGAACACTGAAGCTTTCTTT. V and J are TRBV7-2 and TRBJ1-1; D is unresolved. V lost 4 bases, J lost 0 bases, and 9 bases lay in between. The germline gives CDR1 SGHTA, CDR2 FQGNSA. There are 14 residues in the CDR3.

V and J are TRBV7-8 and TRBJ2-7; no firm D call. CDR1 is SGHVS and CDR2 is FQNEAQ in the germline V gene. The CDR3 contains 17 residues. The germline V and J ends were trimmed by 1 base and 2 bases, with 18 bases remaining between them. The CDR3, as DNA: TGTGCCAGCAGCTTAGTGGCGGTGTGGCTGGGAACCTACGAGCAGTACTTC. It codes for CASSLVAVWLGTYEQYF.

The V and J genes are TRBV7-3 and TRBJ2-3; tentatively, D is TRBD1 (5 bases). Germline CDR1 and CDR2: SGHTA and FQGTGA. Trimming cost V 5 bases and J 7 bases, with 10 bases left between them. The CDR3 is 12 residues long. CDR3 nucleotides: TGTGCCAGCAGCACAGGACCCTATACGCAGTATTTT. This encodes CASSTGPYTQYF.

The chain joins TRBV7-9 to TRBJ1-5; 10 bases align to TRBD1. Per germline, CDR1 SEHNR and CDR2 FQNEAQ (reference sequence). CDR3 size: 14 residues. V shed 6 bases and J 6 bases; nucleotides not matched to a gene: 5. In nucleotides, the CDR3 is TGTGCCAGCAGTAAAGGGACAGGGGTTCAGCCCCAGCATTTT. The encoded protein is CASSKGTGVQPQHF.

This clone is labeled medium-sized. The V gene is TRBV4-1, the J gene TRBJ2-7; D is perhaps TRBD1 (5 bases). The CDR3 extends over 16 amino acids. Trimming took off 0 bases at V and 4 bases at J, with 16 bases between the two ends. Germline loops: CDR1 MGHRA, CDR2 YSYEKL. CDR3 nucleotide sequence: TGCGCCAGCAGCCAAGACGCCCAAGGGGCTCAATACGAGCAGTACTTC. This sequence encodes CASSQDAQGAQYEQYF.

The chain carries TRBV19 and TRBJ2-7, with D possibly being TRBD1 (5 bases). CDR1 and CDR2 from the germline V gene are LNHDA and SQIVND (reference sequence). CDR3 length: 14 amino acids. The V end lost 2 bases, the J end lost 6 bases, and 14 bases lay between the germline ends. Here the CDR3 reads CASSIRGRVGEQYF. CDR3 DNA sequence: TGTGCCAGTAGTATAAGGGGCAGGGTAGGCGAGCAGTACTTC.

The sample holds one count of this clone. CDR3 residues: CASSLNTVGGGRYNEQFF. The DNA for the CDR3 is TGTGCCAGCAGTTTGAATACTGTGGGGGGAGGCCGGTACAATGAGCAGTTCTTC. The chain combines TRBV27 with TRBJ2-1; possibly TRBD2 for D (6 bases). The CDR3 consists of 18 residues. V was cut by 3 bases and J by 4 bases, with 22 bases left in between. CDR1 and CDR2 from the germline V gene are MNHEY and SMNVEV (reference sequence).

The J gene is TRBJ2-7, the V gene TRBV5-5; D possibly corresponds to TRBD2 (7 bases). Trimming took 4 bases from V and 2 from J, leaving 16 bases between them. Germline V gives CDR1 SGHKS, CDR2 YYEKEE (reference sequence). The CDR3 totals 15 residues. CDR3 in DNA: TGTGCCAGCAGCCTAGGAGGGGGGGACCCCTACGAGCAGTACTTC. As protein: CASSLGGGDPYEQYF.

This clone was counted a few times. The rearrangement joins TRBV4-2 to TRBJ1-2; 7 nucleotides match TRBD1. With V trimmed by 0 bases and J by 3 bases, 4 bases remained unmatched. The CDR3 totals 15 residues. CDR1 and CDR2 from the germline V gene are LGHNA and YNFKEQ. The CDR3 DNA is TGTGCCAGCAGCCAAGATGGGACAGCTTACTATGGCTACACCTTC. It is translated as CASSQDGTAYYGYTF.

This chain uses TRBV27 with TRBJ2-3; 12 bases are shared with TRBD2. The length of the CDR3 is 17 residues. Unmatched junction bases numbered 10, after V lost 3 bases and J lost 6 bases. From germline, CDR1 is MNHEY and CDR2 SMNVEV (reference sequence). The CDR3, as DNA: TGTGCCAGCAGTTTGTTCCAACTAGCGGGAGGAGCTGATACGCAGTATTTT. Protein sequence: CASSLFQLAGGADTQYF.

This clone was found once. The chain carries TRBV9 and TRBJ2-3; no definite D call. Deletions cut 4 bases from V and 2 bases from J, with 17 bases between. CDR1 is SGDLS and CDR2 is YYNGEE in the germline V gene. The CDR3 spans 16 residues. This CDR3 reads CASSPSPGSSTDTQYF. As DNA, the CDR3 is TGTGCCAGCAGCCCTTCGCCTGGGTCCTCCACAGATACGCAGTATTTT.

This clone was observed once. The J gene is TRBJ1-1, the V gene TRBV14; the D is unclear. The V gene's germline CDR1 is SGHDN and CDR2 FVKESK. The length of the CDR3 is 13 residues. V dropped 1 base and J dropped 3 bases, with 6 bases sitting between them. CDR3 region: CASSQGMDTEAFF. CDR3 bases: TGTGCCAGCAGCCAAGGTATGGACACTGAAGCTTTCTTT.

V gene TRBV10-3 combines with J gene TRBJ2-1; TRBD2 matches at 9 bases. The trim removed 0 bases at V and 1 base at J, leaving 4 bases unmatched. The CDR3 length is 17 residues. The germline CDR1 and CDR2 sequences are ENHRY and SYGVKD. Here the CDR3 reads CAISESASGTSYNEQFF. In DNA, the CDR3 is TGTGCCATCAGTGAGTCGGCTAGCGGGACGTCCTACAATGAGCAGTTCTTC.

The genes are TRBV5-1 and TRBJ2-5, with TRBD2 as a possible D gene (5 bases). V was shortened by 3 bases and J by 4 bases, with 7 bases between the two germline ends. This CDR3 spans 12 amino acids. CDR1 SGHRS and CDR2 YFSETQ come from the germline V gene. The CDR3: CASSSEGETQYF. The CDR3 region has the DNA TGCGCCAGCAGCTCCGAGGGAGAGACCCAGTACTTC. Combining the CDR3 with reference TRBV5-1 and TRBJ2-5 gives the whole variable domain KAGVTQTPRYLIKTRGQQVTLSCSPISGHRSVSWYQQTPGQGLQFLFEYFSETQRNKGNFPGRFSGRQFSNSRSEMNVSTLELGDSALYLCASSSEGETQYFGPGTRLLVL.

Only one count was recorded for this clone. The rearrangement uses TRBV6-6 and TRBJ1-5, with D unresolved. The CDR3 has 13 amino acids. Germline V gives CDR1 MNHNY, CDR2 SVGAGI (reference sequence). The germline V and J ends were trimmed by 1 base and 5 bases, with 6 bases remaining between them. The CDR3 sequence: CASSYFRHQPQHF. The CDR3 DNA reads as TGTGCCAGCAGTTACTTCCGTCATCAGCCCCAGCATTTT.

The chain employs TRBV4-1 and TRBJ2-3, with 7 bases identical to TRBD2. The CDR3 extends over 17 amino acids. Per the germline V gene, CDR1 is MGHRA and CDR2 is YSYEKL. J lost 5 bases, V lost 6 bases, and 17 bases had no gene match. This CDR3 is CASSQLTPGGGRDTQYF. As DNA, the CDR3 is TGCGCCAGCAGTCAACTGACCCCGGGGGGAGGTAGAGATACGCAGTATTTT.

The table lists this clone with a few counts. This CDR3 is CASSLGEASSGNTIYF. As DNA, the CDR3 is TGTGCCAGCAGTTTAGGTGAAGCTAGCTCTGGAAACACCATATATTTT. The rearrangement links TRBV28 to TRBJ1-3; D gene uncertain. Germline CDR1 MDHEN, CDR2 SYDVKM. The ends were cut back, 2 bases at V and 0 bases at J, with 11 bases in the middle. The CDR3 is made up of 16 amino acids.

The chain couples TRBV19 to TRBJ1-5, with 9 bases aligning to TRBD1. J gave up 4 bases and V 5 bases, and 12 bases lay outside the gene matches. The V gene's germline CDR1 is LNHDA and CDR2 SQIVND (reference sequence). This CDR3 has 17 amino acids. The CDR3 sequence: CASSPRPGTGNNQPQHF. CDR3 in DNA: TGTGCCAGTAGTCCCCGTCCCGGGACAGGGAATAATCAGCCCCAGCATTTT.

The V gene is TRBV19, the J gene TRBJ1-5, with a tentative D call TRBD1 (5 bases). The CDR3 length is 14 residues. Per germline, CDR1 LNHDA and CDR2 SQIVND (reference sequence). The V end was cut by 7 bases, the J end by 6 bases, with 16 bases between. CDR3 protein: CASTGVGGRQPQHF. The CDR3 DNA reads as TGTGCCAGTACCGGGGTGGGGGGTCGTCAGCCCCAGCATTTT.

The V and J genes are TRBV2 and TRBJ2-7, with D possibly matching TRBD1 (7 bases). The V end was cut by 7 bases, the J end by 2 bases, with 15 bases between. Germline CDR1 reads SNHLY; CDR2 reads FYNNEI. The CDR3 contains 14 residues. CDR3 sequence: CASMIGGTAYEQYF. The DNA of the CDR3 is TGTGCCAGCATGATTGGCGGGACAGCCTACGAGCAGTACTTC. The entire variable domain, with the rest obtained from reference TRBV2 and TRBJ2-7, is as follows: EPEVTQTPSHQVTQMGQEVILRCVPISNHLYFYWYRQILGQKVEFLVSFYNNEISEKSEIFDDQFSVERPDGSNFTLKIRSTKLEDSAMYFCASMIGGTAYEQYFGPGTRLTVT.